The 17 T cell receptor beta chains given below trace back to one sample, sequenced in a study of regulatory T cells in long-lasting Graves disease. The authors built TCR beta libraries using iRepertoire HTBI primers and Arm-PCR of CDR3 regions. A single record per CDR3 protein comes from TCRdb applying MiXCR to the multiplex PCR reads. Of about 240,000 distinct CDR3 sequences in the sample, 20% to 25% were seen once. Specified time point: newly diagnosed GD, antithyroid drugs for less than 3 months. The authors made the TCR library using RNA they extracted from PBMCs. Sample: peripheral blood mononuclear cells (PBMCs), taken at new diagnosis, from a patient treated with antithyroid drugs. Receptors were obtained from a female donor with Graves disease.

The rearrangement joins TRBV5-6 to TRBJ2-7; 8 nucleotides agree with TRBD2. V dropped 0 bases and J dropped 8; count of bases not matched to a gene: 7. Germline V gives CDR1 SGHDT, CDR2 YYEEEE. CDR3 size: 14 residues. The CDR3 DNA sequence: TGTGCCAGCAGCTTGGCCGGGACTAGTGAAAAGCAGTACTTC. Its translation is CASSLAGTSEKQYF.

V and J are TRBV10-3 and TRBJ2-2; TRBD1 matches at 10 bases. This CDR3 contains 14 residues. With 6 bases clipped from V and 7 bases from J, the junction kept 5 bases outside the gene matches. CDR1 and CDR2 from the germline V gene are ENHRY and SYGVKD. The CDR3 sequence: CAIRTGGKVGELFF. CDR3 nucleotide sequence: TGTGCCATCAGGACAGGGGGCAAGGTCGGGGAGCTGTTTTTT.

The genes are TRBV19 and TRBJ1-1; weak D call: TRBD1 (5 bases). The CDR3 spans 16 residues. V was clipped by 3 bases and J by 6 bases, with 20 bases between them. CDR1 LNHDA and CDR2 SQIVND come from the germline V gene (reference sequence). The CDR3 coding sequence is TGTGCCAGTAGTATGTCGGCAGGGCGAGCGGCCGCTGAAGCTTTCTTT. It yields the protein CASSMSAGRAAAEAFF.

In DNA form, the CDR3 reads TGTGCCACCCGCGGGCCCAACCGAGGGCTGGGCGAGCAGTACTTC. This codes for CATRGPNRGLGEQYF. The genes are TRBV27 and TRBJ2-7; D might be TRBD2 (5 bases). Trimming left V 10 bases short and J 6 bases short, with 25 bases between. The CDR3 is 15 amino acids. CDR1 MNHEY and CDR2 SMNVEV come from the germline V gene (reference sequence).

This clonotype turned up a few times. A read error may account for a junction end that differs from germline. The gene calls are TRBV11-3 and TRBJ2-1; TRBD2 matches 9 bases. This CDR3 comprises 15 residues. CDR1 and CDR2 (germline): SGHNT, YENEEA. This CDR3 reads CASRRLLAGNNEQFF. The CDR3, as DNA: TGTGCCAGCAGACGTCTGCTAGCGGGGAACAACGAGCAGTTCTTC.

This clonotype was seen a handful of times. This chain connects TRBV11-2 to TRBJ2-4; TRBD1 or TRBD2 may be the D gene (5 bases each). The CDR3 consists of 13 residues. V lost 8 bases to trimming and J lost 0 bases, with 8 bases between them. Per the germline V gene, CDR1 is SGHAT and CDR2 is FQNNGV. The CDR3 DNA reads as TGTGCCAGCCGGGACCTAGCCAAAAACATTCAGTACTTC. This gives the protein CASRDLAKNIQYF.

This clonotype was recorded many times. This chain joins TRBV18 and TRBJ2-5; perhaps TRBD2 as D (6 bases). Trimming pared 4 bases from V and 2 bases from J, leaving 14 bases between. Germline CDR1 reads KGHSH; CDR2 reads LQKENI. This CDR3 is 15 amino acids long. The CDR3 DNA is TGTGCCAGCTCACGCGGGACGGACGGGCAAGAGACCCAGTACTTC. It translates to CASSRGTDGQETQYF. Complete variable domain (other parts from reference TRBV18 and TRBJ2-5): NAGVMQNPRHLVRRRGQEARLRCSPMKGHSHVYWYRQLPEEGLKFMVYLQKENIIDESGMPKERFSAEFPKEGPSILRIQQVVRGDSAAYFCASSRGTDGQETQYFGPGTRLLVL.

Comment on this clonotype: A single base separates this from a much larger clone, so it may be a read error. The V gene is TRBV30, the J gene TRBJ1-4, with D hard to call. CDR3 length equals 15 residues. The ends were cut back, 4 bases at V and 5 bases at J, with 17 bases in the middle. Germline CDR1 GTSNPN, CDR2 SVGIG (reference sequence). The CDR3 DNA is TGTGCCTGGAATCATAGTGTTGGCCCCAATGAAAAACTGTTTTTT. It codes for CAWNHSVGPNEKLFF.

Many counts were recorded for this clonotype. This chain joins TRBV4-3 and TRBJ1-1; tentatively, D is TRBD1 (5 bases). The V end was cut by 3 bases, the J end by 2 bases, with 13 bases between. Germline V gene lookup returns CDR1 LGHNA and CDR2 YSLEER. This CDR3 region has 15 residues. This CDR3 reads CASSQSVRGNTEAFF. The CDR3 nucleotides read TGCGCCAGCAGCCAGTCTGTTAGGGGAAACACTGAAGCTTTCTTT.

This clonotype occurred many times. This chain connects TRBV28 to TRBJ2-5; TRBD1 matches at 7 bases. This CDR3 region has 13 residues. J was trimmed by 5 bases and V by 6 bases; bases with no gene match: 6. The germline V gene has CDR1 MDHEN and CDR2 SYDVKM. Written as DNA, the CDR3 is TGTGCCAGCAGCACAGGGGTGCGGGAGACCCAGTACTTC. Its protein product is CASSTGVRETQYF.

This clonotype came up many times. The chain recombines TRBV11-2 with TRBJ2-1; unclear D gene. Per the germline V gene, CDR1 is SGHAT and CDR2 is FQNNGV. The CDR3 sequence is 12 residues long. V shed 5 bases and J shed 7 bases, with 9 bases lying between them. In DNA, the CDR3 is TGTGCCAGCAGCCCTTCACGGAATGAGCAGTTCTTC. It translates to CASSPSRNEQFF.

This clonotype has ten or more counts. The chain combines TRBV7-2 with TRBJ2-7; D call uncertain. This CDR3 spans 15 amino acids. Looked up from germline, CDR1 is SGHTA and CDR2 is FQGNSA. V lost 1 base, J lost 6 bases, and 16 bases lay in between. The CDR3 protein is CASSLGSGGLLEQYF. DNA for the CDR3: TGTGCCAGCAGCTTAGGCTCGGGCGGTTTGCTCGAGCAGTACTTC.

This clonotype has ten or more counts. The chain recombines TRBV6-5 with TRBJ2-1; 9 bases map to TRBD2. The CDR3 runs 17 residues. J was trimmed by 0 bases and V by 0 bases; bases with no gene match: 3. Per the germline V gene, CDR1 is MNHEY and CDR2 is SVGAGI. CDR3 nucleotide sequence: TGTGCCAGCAGTTACTCGAGCGGGAGGAGCTCCTACAATGAGCAGTTCTTC. This gives the protein CASSYSSGRSSYNEQFF.

This clonotype has a count of ten or more. The rearrangement links TRBV20-1 to TRBJ2-1; TRBD2 aligns across 7 bases. The germline V gene encodes CDR1 DFQATT and CDR2 SNEGSKA (reference sequence). J gave up 7 bases and V 0 bases, and 12 bases lay outside the gene matches. The CDR3 spans 16 residues. As DNA, the CDR3 is TGCAGTGCTAGAGATCGATGGACTAGTGAGGGGAATGAGCAGTTCTTC. Translation: CSARDRWTSEGNEQFF.

This clonotype was recorded many times. The chain couples TRBV12-3 or TRBV12-4 to TRBJ1-2, with unresolved D. Trimming removed 7 bases from V and 4 bases from J, with 16 bases in between. There are 14 residues in the CDR3. CDR3 coding DNA: TGTGCCAGCATCTTAGGCTCAGGAACCTATGGCTACACCTTC. It is translated as CASILGSGTYGYTF.

This clonotype came up many times. The rearrangement joins TRBV20-1 to TRBJ2-1; D unresolved. Trimming left V 4 bases short and J 8 bases short, with 21 bases between. The CDR3 is 15 residues long. Germline CDR1 reads DFQATT; CDR2 reads SNEGSKA (reference sequence). CDR3 in amino acids: CSATLGELISDEQFF. The CDR3 DNA reads as TGCAGTGCTACTTTGGGTGAGCTAATTTCGGATGAGCAGTTCTTC.

This clonotype was recorded at least ten times. The rearrangement uses TRBV7-2 and TRBJ1-4, with a possible D match to TRBD1 (6 bases). The germline V gene has CDR1 SGHTA and CDR2 FQGNSA. Trimming stripped 4 bases from V and 3 bases from J, with 18 bases between. The CDR3 is made up of 17 amino acids. The DNA of the CDR3 is TGTGCCAGCAGCTACGGACCGGGGGGGCGATCTAATGAAAAACTGTTTTTT. Translation gives CASSYGPGGRSNEKLFF.